Reported below is one T cell receptor beta chain. Its antigen remains unknown. These data are taken from a study of T cells in narcolepsy. Some clones are missing from TCRdb's copy, which holds only in-frame ones; the method was immunoSEQ multiplex PCR. Altogether 18,000 or so clones are present, under 90% being singletons, with the ten largest covering approximately 0.7%. V lost 2 bases and J 0 bases, leaving 7 bases between the germline ends. The V gene's germline CDR1 is MNHEY and CDR2 SVGAGI. The CDR3 contains 14 residues. Findings and limits, study-wide: Same-patient CSF and blood CD4+ T cell clonotypes included HCRT-specific and TRIB2-specific autoreactive ones.

The sample consisted of memory (CD45RA-) CD4+ T cells from blood. The sequence came from a human donor in good health. The chain links TRBV6-5 to TRBJ1-1; no clear D. CDR3 in DNA: TGTGCCAGCAGTTACCGGAAGATGAACACTGAAGCTTTCTTT. Encoded protein: CASSYRKMNTEAFF.